This TCR beta chain is drawn from a study of long-term antiretroviral therapy in people with HIV. In the study overall: By about a decade, the earliest samples predate the 2015 immediate-ART recommendation.

General study findings and limits: Patients on ART gained diversity, which nonetheless stayed below transplant donor controls.

Remarks on this clone: Its antigen is currently unknown.

Per germline, CDR1 WSHSY and CDR2 SAAADI. V dropped 6 bases and J dropped 0 bases, with 9 bases sitting between them. This CDR3 is 14 amino acids long. The run of the v3.0 immunoSEQ assay was at survey level. The protocol was immunoSEQ multiplex PCR, while the TCRdb copy is restricted to in-frame clones and leaves out a portion. The table records tens of thousands of clones, 94% of them present only once. This specimen consisted of unsorted PBMCs, obtained around 7.4 years after starting antiretroviral therapy. The chain links TRBV10-2 to TRBJ1-5; tentatively, D is TRBD1 (5 bases). The TCR comes from a man in his fifties with HIV. The CDR3 sequence is CASRDSNSNQPQHF. CDR3 nucleotides: TGCGCCAGCAGAGACAGCAATAGCAATCAGCCCCAGCATTTT.